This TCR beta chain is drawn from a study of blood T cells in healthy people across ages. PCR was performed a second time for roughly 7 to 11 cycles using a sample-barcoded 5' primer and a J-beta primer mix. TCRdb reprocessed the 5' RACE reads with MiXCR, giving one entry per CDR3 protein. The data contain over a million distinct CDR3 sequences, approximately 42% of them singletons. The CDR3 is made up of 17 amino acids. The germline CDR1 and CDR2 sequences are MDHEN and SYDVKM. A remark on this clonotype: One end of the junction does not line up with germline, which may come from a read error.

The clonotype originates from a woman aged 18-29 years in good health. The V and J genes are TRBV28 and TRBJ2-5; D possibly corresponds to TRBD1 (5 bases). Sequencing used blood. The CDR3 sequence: CVSSLGRARVTYNEQYF. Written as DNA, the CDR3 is TGTGTCAGCAGTCTGGGCCGAGCCAGGGTGACCTACAATGAGCAGTACTTC.